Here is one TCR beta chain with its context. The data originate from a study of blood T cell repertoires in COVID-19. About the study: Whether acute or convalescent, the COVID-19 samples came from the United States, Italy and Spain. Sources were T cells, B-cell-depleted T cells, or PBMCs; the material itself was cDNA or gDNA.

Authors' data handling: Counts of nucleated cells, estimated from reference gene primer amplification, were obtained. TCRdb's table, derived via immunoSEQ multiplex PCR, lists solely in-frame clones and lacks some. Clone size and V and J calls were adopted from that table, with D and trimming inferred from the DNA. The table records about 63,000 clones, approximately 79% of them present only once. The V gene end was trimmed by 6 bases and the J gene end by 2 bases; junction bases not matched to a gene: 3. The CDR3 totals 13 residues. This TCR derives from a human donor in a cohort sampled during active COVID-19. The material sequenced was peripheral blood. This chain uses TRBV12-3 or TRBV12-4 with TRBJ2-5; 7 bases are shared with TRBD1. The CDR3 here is CASRVGQQETQYF. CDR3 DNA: TGTGCCAGCAGGGTGGGACAGCAAGAGACCCAGTACTTC.